One and the same sample provided the 25 T cell receptor beta chains below, sequenced in a study of shared clonotypes between healthy human individuals. As defined, naive CD8 cells were CD45RO-negative and positively selected for CCR7, with terminally differentiated effector memory CD45RA+ cells excluded. Clones were read by immunoSEQ multiplex PCR, and TCRdb kept only the in-frame ones, dropping some. The sample has 1.5 million to 2.5 million clones; approximately 94% are singletons. The material sequenced was naive CD8+ T cells sorted from blood. The receptor source for this set is a man between 18 and 35 years old in good health.

The rearrangement joins TRBV4-1 to TRBJ2-7, with D perhaps TRBD1 (6 bases). Germline V gene data show CDR1 as MGHRA and CDR2 as YSYEKL. The CDR3 runs 16 residues. The V and J ends lost 4 bases and 1 base respectively, with 17 bases between them. CDR3: CASSPQTKTGSYEQYF. CDR3 bases: TGCGCCAGCAGCCCCCAAACGAAAACAGGGTCCTACGAGCAGTACTTC.

The V gene is TRBV4-1, the J gene TRBJ2-7, with 7 bases that match TRBD1. CDR1 and CDR2 (germline): MGHRA, YSYEKL. The CDR3 consists of 14 residues. V gave up 2 bases and J gave up 6 bases; unmatched junction bases: 7. The CDR3, as DNA: TGCGCCAGCAGCCAACAAGGGACAGCGGCCGAGCAGTACTTC. It specifies CASSQQGTAAEQYF.

The genes are TRBV27 and TRBJ2-5, with 8 bases fitting TRBD1. V shed 4 bases, J shed 5 bases, and the junction held 6 bases outside the gene matches. This CDR3 contains 14 residues. Germline V lookup: CDR1 MNHEY, CDR2 SMNVEV (reference sequence). CDR3 sequence reads: CASSSTTGGETQYF. The CDR3 DNA is TGTGCCAGCAGTTCCACCACAGGGGGTGAGACCCAGTACTTC.

The table lists this clone with a count of one. V usage is TRBV4-3 and J usage is TRBJ2-1; 12 bases match TRBD1. There are 18 residues in the CDR3. V lost 1 base, J lost 5 bases, and 9 bases stayed unmatched. In germline, CDR1 is LGHNA, CDR2 YSLEER. The CDR3 protein is CASSQGTPGTGGHNEQFF. CDR3 nucleotide sequence: TGCGCCAGCAGCCAAGGAACCCCCGGGACAGGGGGCCACAATGAGCAGTTCTTC.

This chain uses TRBV7-8 with TRBJ1-2; D gene unclear. The CDR3 length is 12 residues. V was pared by 5 bases and J by 6 bases, with 10 bases between. The germline V gene has CDR1 SGHVS and CDR2 FQNEAQ. The CDR3 DNA sequence: TGTGCCAGCAGCCCAGGCGGTAATGGCTACACCTTC. Protein sequence: CASSPGGNGYTF. The full variable domain, in which reference TRBV7-8 and TRBJ1-2 provide the parts outside the CDR3, is GAGVSQSPRYKVAKRGQDVALRCDPISGHVSLFWYQQALGQGPEFLTYFQNEAQLDKSGLPSDRFFAERPEGSVSTLKIQRTQQEDSAVYLCASSPGGNGYTFGSGTRLTVV.

The chain is built from TRBV5-5 and TRBJ1-2, with D perhaps matching TRBD1 (5 bases). Germline CDR1 and CDR2: SGHKS and YYEKEE (reference sequence). Trimming removed 5 bases at V and 2 bases at J, with 19 bases between. CDR3 length equals 16 residues. Here the CDR3 DNA reads TGTGCCAGCAGTCTGGCCCCAACAGGCGGCAACTATGGCTACACCTTC. It is translated as CASSLAPTGGNYGYTF.

V gene TRBV6-1 combines with J gene TRBJ2-7, with 9 positions matching TRBD1. CDR1 and CDR2 from the germline V gene are MNHNS and SASEGT. The ends lost 1 base at V and 5 bases at J; junction bases unmatched: 9. The CDR3 spans 16 residues. CDR3 region: CASSEDVGQGVDEQYF. The CDR3 nucleotides read TGTGCCAGCAGTGAAGATGTGGGACAGGGCGTCGACGAGCAGTACTTC.

A note on this clone: Other DNA sequences within the sample encode an identical CDR3. Here the CDR3 DNA reads TGCGCCAGCAGCTTGCTCGGGGACTCCTACAATGAGCAGTTCTTC. Translating gives CASSLLGDSYNEQFF. The rearrangement uses TRBV5-1 and TRBJ2-1, with D maybe TRBD2 (5 bases). Germline V lookup: CDR1 SGHRS, CDR2 YFSETQ. The CDR3 spans 15 residues. V shed 1 base and J shed 0 bases, with 8 bases lying between them.

V is TRBV6-5 and J is TRBJ1-6; D unclear. Trimming stripped 7 bases from V and 4 bases from J, with 8 bases between. Germline V CDR1 and CDR2: MNHEY, SVGAGI. This CDR3 has 13 residues. DNA of the CDR3: TGTGCCAGCACTGAGGGTTATAATTCACCCCTCCACTTT. It is translated as CASTEGYNSPLHF.

The chain links TRBV9 to TRBJ2-3; no reliable D call. CDR1 is SGDLS and CDR2 is YYNGEE in the germline V gene. Trimming removed 4 bases at V and 2 bases at J, with 17 bases between. The CDR3 spans 16 residues. The CDR3 protein is CASSPPGISLTDTQYF. CDR3 sequence (DNA): TGTGCCAGCAGCCCCCCCGGCATAAGTCTCACAGATACGCAGTATTTT.

This chain uses TRBV15 with TRBJ1-2; D might be TRBD1 (5 bases). Trimming took off 6 bases at V and 4 bases at J, with 18 bases between the two ends. The CDR3 consists of 15 residues. The germline CDR1 and CDR2 sequences are LNHNV and YYDKDF (reference sequence). The CDR3 spells CATSEIAAGIYGYTF. CDR3 sequence (DNA): TGTGCCACCAGTGAAATAGCGGCAGGGATCTATGGCTACACCTTC.

The count of this clone is one. Other DNA sequences within the sample encode an identical CDR3. V usage is TRBV19 and J usage is TRBJ2-7; 8 nucleotides match TRBD1. The CDR3 has 14 amino acids. CDR1 LNHDA and CDR2 SQIVND come from the germline V gene (reference sequence). The V segment lost 7 bases and the J segment 2 bases; nucleotides outside the gene matches: 7. CDR3 protein: CASTPGTGPYEQYF. The CDR3 DNA follows: TGTGCCAGTACCCCCGGGACAGGACCCTACGAGCAGTACTTC. The full variable domain, its missing parts supplied by reference TRBV19 and TRBJ2-7, is DGGITQSPKYLFRKEGQNVTLSCEQNLNHDAMYWYRQDPGQGLRLIYYSQIVNDFQKGDIAEGYSVSREKKESFPLTVTSAQKNPTAFYLCASTPGTGPYEQYFGPGTRLTVT.

Remarks on this clone: Other nucleotide sequences in the sample specify the same CDR3. The J gene is TRBJ2-7, the V gene TRBV15; possibly TRBD1 or TRBD2 for D (5 bases each). CDR1 and CDR2 (germline): LNHNV, YYDKDF (reference sequence). The V end was cut by 4 bases, the J end by 0 bases, with 7 bases between. The CDR3 is made up of 13 amino acids. CDR3 nucleotide sequence: TGTGCCACCAGCACGGGACGCTCCTACGAGCAGTACTTC. The encoded protein is CATSTGRSYEQYF.

Notes on this clone: Additional DNA sequences in this sample encode the identical CDR3. The rearrangement joins TRBV20-1 to TRBJ2-2; no clear D gene. The V gene's germline CDR1 is DFQATT and CDR2 SNEGSKA (reference sequence). The CDR3 sequence is 11 residues long. V lost 3 bases and J 7 bases, leaving 6 bases between the germline ends. CDR3 bases: TGCAGTGCTAGGGCTGGCGGGGAGCTGTTTTTT. This sequence encodes CSARAGGELFF.

The J gene is TRBJ1-5, the V gene TRBV28, with D possibly TRBD1 on 5 matching bases. CDR1 MDHEN and CDR2 SYDVKM come from the germline V gene. Trimming removed 0 bases from V and 0 bases from J, with 9 bases in between. The CDR3 consists of 16 residues. CDR3 protein: CASSLWRGTSNQPQHF. In DNA, the CDR3 is TGTGCCAGCAGTTTATGGAGGGGAACTAGCAATCAGCCCCAGCATTTT.

The sample holds one count of this clone. This chain links TRBV29-1 with TRBJ2-3, with a tentative D call TRBD2 (6 bases). The CDR3 extends over 13 amino acids. CDR1 and CDR2 from the germline V gene are SQVTM and ANQGSEA. The V end lost 3 bases, the J end lost 8 bases, and 15 bases lay between the germline ends. The CDR3 DNA is TGCAGCGTTGAGGCCCCCGAGGGAGGTACGCAGTATTTT. The encoded protein is CSVEAPEGGTQYF.

The V gene is TRBV6-5, the J gene TRBJ2-7; 8 bases line up with TRBD1. Germline CDR1 is MNHEY and CDR2 is SVGAGI. The CDR3 extends over 15 amino acids. V lost 6 bases, J lost 5 bases, and 12 bases stayed unmatched. DNA of the CDR3: TGTGCCAGCAGCGTGGGGGCAGGGGGCGTCGACGAGCAGTACTTC. Amino acids: CASSVGAGGVDEQYF.

This chain uses TRBV27 with TRBJ2-7; TRBD2 might be the D (6 bases). Germline CDR1 MNHEY, CDR2 SMNVEV (reference sequence). Trimming took 4 bases from V and 2 from J, leaving 12 bases between them. The CDR3 extends over 14 amino acids. The CDR3 nucleotides are TGTGCCAGCAGTTCCGGGACTGCAGCCTACGAGCAGTACTTC. This encodes CASSSGTAAYEQYF.

This clone was seen repeatedly, ten times or more. The V and J genes are TRBV7-9 and TRBJ1-2; TRBD1 matches 8 bases. Germline CDR1 SEHNR, CDR2 FQNEAQ (reference sequence). The CDR3 has 14 amino acids. Trimming cost V 4 bases and J 4 bases; bases outside gene matches: 5. The chain's CDR3 is CASSSRDRLYGYTF. Here the CDR3 DNA reads TGTGCCAGCAGCTCCCGGGACAGGCTCTATGGCTACACCTTC.

The rearrangement joins TRBV6-1 to TRBJ2-1, with 9 bases identical to TRBD1. This CDR3 spans 16 amino acids. Germline V gene lookup returns CDR1 MNHNS and CDR2 SASEGT. V shed 4 bases and J 5 bases; nucleotides not matched to a gene: 9. The CDR3 is CASSGWTGEGDNEQFF. The CDR3 DNA sequence: TGTGCCAGCAGTGGTTGGACAGGGGAGGGGGACAATGAGCAGTTCTTC.

In the case of this clone: Other DNA sequences of this sample code for an identical CDR3. V and J are TRBV6-5 and TRBJ2-1; D might be TRBD1 or TRBD2, each matching 5 bases. Per the germline V gene, CDR1 is MNHEY and CDR2 is SVGAGI. CDR3 length: 14 amino acids. Between the trimmed V and J ends, which lost 2 bases and 1 base, there was a span of 6 bases. Here the CDR3 DNA reads TGTGCCAGCAGTTACGGGGGTTCCTACAATGAGCAGTTCTTC. Amino acid sequence: CASSYGGSYNEQFF.

CDR3 in amino acids: CASAQGFAYEQYF. The CDR3 nucleotides are TGTGCCAGCGCCCAGGGTTTCGCCTACGAGCAGTACTTC. The chain links TRBV5-4 to TRBJ2-7; D might be TRBD1 (5 bases). Trimming shortened V by 7 bases and J by 2 bases, and 13 bases separated the two germline ends. CDR1 and CDR2 from the germline V gene are SGHNT and YYREEE (reference sequence). This CDR3 contains 13 residues.

V gene TRBV2 combines with J gene TRBJ2-1, with 9 bases aligning to TRBD2. V lost 0 bases to trimming and J lost 5 bases; unmatched junction nucleotides: 2. Germline-derived CDR1 and CDR2 are SNHLY and FYNNEI. The CDR3 runs 15 residues. DNA for the CDR3: TGTGCCAGCAGTGAAGCGGGACTAGCCGACAATGAGCAGTTCTTC. It yields the protein CASSEAGLADNEQFF.

The V and J genes are TRBV27 and TRBJ2-7; 7 nucleotides match TRBD1. Per germline, CDR1 MNHEY and CDR2 SMNVEV (reference sequence). The CDR3 covers 15 residues. J gave up 2 bases and V 2 bases, and 6 bases lay outside the gene matches. CDR3 residues: CASSLDEGQTYEQYF. In nucleotides, the CDR3 is TGTGCCAGCAGTTTAGATGAGGGACAGACCTACGAGCAGTACTTC.

The rearrangement joins TRBV7-9 to TRBJ2-7; D ambiguous. The CDR3 extends over 17 amino acids. The germline CDR1 and CDR2 sequences are SEHNR and FQNEAQ (reference sequence). Trimming took 5 bases from V and 1 from J, leaving 21 bases between them. The CDR3, as DNA: TGTGCCAGCAGCCCAGAATCGGGCATAGGTCATTCCTACGAGCAGTACTTC. It translates to CASSPESGIGHSYEQYF.